A selection of T cell receptor beta chains follows, all from one sample in a study of patients and donors after allogeneic stem cell transplantation. TCRdb fed the RT-PCR reads into MiXCR, producing one record per CDR3 protein. The sample lists some 960,000 distinct CDR3 sequences; roughly 18% were seen once. Sequencing input: blood, either unsorted or a sorted T cell fraction (not recorded which). The receptors here all came from a human donor who was either an allogeneic HSCT recipient or a stem cell or donor lymphocyte infusion donor (not recorded which). It is not recorded whose cells these are; they may come from a transplant donor. Each CDR3 is given with its conserved first and last residue. A D gene is named only where the DNA matches it firmly. Clone sizes are given selectively: once, few, many, or a class where the clone is expanded.

j_gene	d_gene	v_gene	abundance	CDR3nt	CDR3aa
TRBJ1-1	TRBD1	TRBV20-1	NA	TGCAGTGCAAGACAGGGATCATTAAGGGACACTGAAGCTTTCTTT	CSARQGSLRDTEAFF
TRBJ2-3	NA	TRBV25-1	NA	TGTGCCAGCAGTGAGCCAGGGACACACACAGATACGCAGTATTTT	CASSEPGTHTDTQYF
TRBJ2-2	NA	TRBV25-1	few	TGTGCCAGCAGGAACGGGGAGCTGTTTTTT	CASRNGELFF
TRBJ2-2	NA	TRBV28	NA	TGTGCCAGCAGCCCTGAATTTACTAAGCTGTTTTTT	CASSPEFTKLFF
TRBJ2-3	NA	TRBV5-6	few	TGTGCCAGCAGCCTCCATGTTAGCACAGATACGCAGTATTTT	CASSLHVSTDTQYF
TRBJ2-7	NA	TRBV21-1	NA	TGTGCCAGCAGCAAAGGTCAGGGGATTTACTACGAGCAGTACTTC	CASSKGQGIYYEQYF
TRBJ1-5	NA	TRBV6-2/TRBV6-3	few	TGTGCCAGCAGTTACTGGGGCGATAGCAATCAGCCCCAGCATTTT	CASSYWGDSNQPQHF
TRBJ2-5	NA	TRBV19	NA	TGTGCCAGTAGTCTCCCCGGCGCGGGGTCAGAGACCCAGTACTTC	CASSLPGAGSETQYF
TRBJ2-7	NA	TRBV2	NA	TGTGCCAGCGGTCCGGGAAAATACGAGCAGTACTTC	CASGPGKYEQYF
TRBJ2-6	NA	TRBV7-2	once	TGTGCCAGCAGCTTATTTTTGACAGCAGGGGCCAACGTCCTGACTTTC	CASSLFLTAGANVLTF
TRBJ2-5	TRBD2	TRBV25-1	NA	TGTGCCAGCAGTGAAGGGAGGGAAGGAGGTCTGGAGACCCAGTACTTC	CASSEGREGGLETQYF
TRBJ1-4	NA	TRBV12-3/TRBV12-4	NA	TGTGCCAGCACCCTCGCTTACAGGGAAGAAAAACTGTTTTTT	CASTLAYREEKLFF
TRBJ1-2	NA	TRBV4-3	NA	TGCGCCAGCACCCTGGATCTAGCGGCTAACTATGGCTACACCTTC	CASTLDLAANYGYTF